This is a list of T cell receptor beta chains from one sample in a study of blood T cell repertoires in COVID-19. Sequencing was performed with immunoSEQ multiplex PCR; in TCRdb, only in-frame clones are kept and a portion is missing. The repertoire holds approximately 450,000 clones, more than 80% seen once, with 1% to 1.3% in the top ten. Specimen: PBMCs or T cells enriched from blood (not recorded which). Receptors originate from a man younger than 45 who had recovered from COVID-19. The CDR3 runs from the conserved cysteine through the conserved F or W. The D gene is left open where the match is weak. Some rows mark clone size as missing; the rest say once, few, many or name a class of expanded clone.

TGCGCCAGCAGCCAAGTTTCTCCCCGGTATAATGAAAAACTGTTTTTT,CASSQVSPRYNEKLFF,-,TRBV4-1,-,TRBJ1-4
TGTGCCAGCGCGGAGGGGCCGAGCTCTGGAAACACCATATATTTT,CASAEGPSSGNTIYF,-,TRBV27,-,TRBJ1-3
TGTGCCAGCAGCTTAGGGAGTCAGCCCCAGCATTTT,CASSLGSQPQHF,once,TRBV7-9,-,TRBJ1-5
TGCGCCAGCAGCCTTACAGGGACTGGAAACACCATATATTTT,CASSLTGTGNTIYF,-,TRBV5-1,-,TRBJ1-3
TGCAGCGTTGGAAGGGGTAATACTAATGAAAAACTGTTTTTT,CSVGRGNTNEKLFF,-,TRBV29-1,-,TRBJ1-4
TGTGCCAGCGCGCCGTTTGATGACTCGGGGGAGACCCAGTACTTC,CASAPFDDSGETQYF,-,TRBV7-6,-,TRBJ2-5
TGTGCCACCAGCAGATCCGGGAAAGACGAGCAGTACTTC,CATSRSGKDEQYF,few,TRBV15,-,TRBJ2-7
TGTGCCAGCAGCTCTAGTTGGGCAGGGGCAGGCGAGCAGTACTTC,CASSSSWAGAGEQYF,-,TRBV7-2,-,TRBJ2-7
TGTGCCAGCAGCGTAGGTGCAGGAAATAATTCACCCCTCCACTTT,CASSVGAGNNSPLHF,-,TRBV9,-,TRBJ1-6
TGTGCCAGCTCACCACCGAATAGCGGAGCTTACAATGAGCAGTTCTTC,CASSPPNSGAYNEQFF,-,TRBV18,-,TRBJ2-1
TGTGCCAGCAGTTACACCGAGGGTGAGCAGTTCTTC,CASSYTEGEQFF,-,TRBV6-6,-,TRBJ2-1
TGTGCCAGCAGTAACAGCCCCCGGAATGAGCAGTTCTTC,CASSNSPRNEQFF,-,TRBV27,-,TRBJ2-1
TGTGCCAGCAGTTACTTTAGGAGCTCTGGGGCCAACGTCCTGACTTTC,CASSYFRSSGANVLTF,-,TRBV6-5,-,TRBJ2-6
TGTGCCAGCAGTTTAGGGTGGCTCGGGACTTTCTTT,CASSLGWLGTFF,-,TRBV28,-,TRBJ1-1
TGCGCCAGCAGCCAAGGGCCCGGGAGGTCTGCAGATACGCAGTATTTT,CASSQGPGRSADTQYF,-,TRBV4-1,TRBD2,TRBJ2-3
TGTGCCAGCTCACTCCAGAGCGGGAACACCTACAATGAGCAGTTCTTC,CASSLQSGNTYNEQFF,-,TRBV18,TRBD2,TRBJ2-1
TGTGCCAGCAGCTTAGGGATAGCGGATGGCTACACCTTC,CASSLGIADGYTF,-,TRBV7-2,-,TRBJ1-2
TGTGCCACCAGTGATTTAGGGAGGTCCACAGATACGCAGTATTTT,CATSDLGRSTDTQYF,-,TRBV24-1,-,TRBJ2-3
TGTGCCAGCAGCTTTGGGACAGGGGACTACGAGCAGTACTTC,CASSFGTGDYEQYF,-,TRBV13,TRBD1,TRBJ2-7
TGTGCCAGCAGCTTACAGGCTTATACGCAGTATTTT,CASSLQAYTQYF,-,TRBV7-2,-,TRBJ2-3
TGTGCCAGCAGCCCCCTTACTAGCGGGAGGAATGAGCAGTTCTTC,CASSPLTSGRNEQFF,once,TRBV7-8,TRBD2,TRBJ2-1
TGTGCCAGCAGTGAAGTCAGGACTGCCTACTACGAGCAGTACTTC,CASSEVRTAYYEQYF,-,TRBV6-1,-,TRBJ2-7
TGTGCCAGCAGCGGAGGTCCGGGACTAGCGGGTTACAATGAGCAGTTCTTC,CASSGGPGLAGYNEQFF,-,TRBV9,TRBD2,TRBJ2-1
TGTGCCAGTAGCCCCGGGGGGACAGGGGGATACGAGCAGTACTTC,CASSPGGTGGYEQYF,-,TRBV19,TRBD1,TRBJ2-7
TGTGCCAGCAGCCTCTTACGACTAGCGGACCGCCATGAGCAGTTCTTC,CASSLLRLADRHEQFF,-,TRBV3-1/TRBV3-2,TRBD2,TRBJ2-1
TGTGCCAGTAGAGGGGTCAGCTCCTACGAGCAGTACTTC,CASRGVSSYEQYF,few,TRBV19,-,TRBJ2-7
TGTGCCATCAGTGAATCGGTAGTCGAGACCCAGTACTTC,CAISESVVETQYF,-,TRBV10-3,-,TRBJ2-5
TGTGCCAGTAAGAAGGGGACAGGGGGCAATCAGCCCCAGCATTTT,CASKKGTGGNQPQHF,-,TRBV19,TRBD1,TRBJ1-5
TGTGCCAGTAGTACCGGAGAGGGGGTGTATCAGCCCCAGCATTTT,CASSTGEGVYQPQHF,-,TRBV19,-,TRBJ1-5